Listed here are 10 T cell receptor beta chains from one sample, sequenced in a study of shared clonotypes between healthy human individuals. Clones were sequenced by immunoSEQ multiplex PCR, and TCRdb holds only the in-frame ones, with some missing. The table records some 550,000 clones, around 97% of them present only once. Input material: naive CD4+ T cells sorted from blood. Subset given: CD45RA+ positively selected. These receptors all stem from a woman younger than 45 in good health.

The chain links TRBV12-5 to TRBJ1-1, with D unclear. This CDR3 is built from 14 residues. Germline-derived CDR1 and CDR2 are LGHNT and FRNRAP. V was clipped by 6 bases and J by 1 base, with 12 bases between them. CDR3 amino acids: CASGPLGGNTEAFF. The DNA of the CDR3 is TGTGCTAGTGGCCCACTGGGCGGGAACACTGAAGCTTTCTTT. The full variable domain, with the rest looked up from reference TRBV12-5 and TRBJ1-1, is DARVTQTPRHKVTEMGQEVTMRCQPILGHNTVFWYRQTMMQGLELLAYFRNRAPLDDSGMPKDRFSAEMPDATLATLKIQPSEPRDSAVYFCASGPLGGNTEAFFGQGTRLTVV.

The V and J genes are TRBV18 and TRBJ2-2; D gene unclear. The V gene's germline CDR1 is KGHSH and CDR2 LQKENI. CDR3 length equals 13 residues. With 3 bases removed from V and 6 bases from J, the gap between germline ends came to 8 bases. CDR3 protein: CASSPVMPGELFF. The CDR3, as DNA: TGTGCCAGCTCACCGGTCATGCCCGGGGAGCTGTTTTTT.

CDR3 DNA sequence: TGTGCCAGCTCACCACCGGGACAGCCCTACGAGCAGTACTTC. Translated: CASSPPGQPYEQYF. V usage is TRBV18 and J usage is TRBJ2-7; TRBD1 matches 7 bases. This CDR3 spans 14 amino acids. CDR1 and CDR2 (germline): KGHSH, LQKENI. The V segment lost 0 bases and the J segment 2 bases; nucleotides outside the gene matches: 1.

The V and J genes are TRBV4-1 and TRBJ2-1; TRBD2 aligns across 9 bases. The length of the CDR3 is 15 residues. J gave up 9 bases and V 7 bases, and 13 bases lay outside the gene matches. Germline assignment: CDR1 MGHRA and CDR2 YSYEKL. CDR3 region: CASTHPGREGGEQFF. The CDR3 DNA is TGCGCCAGCACCCACCCTGGGCGGGAGGGGGGTGAGCAGTTCTTC.

The rearrangement uses TRBV4-1 and TRBJ1-1; no clear D gene. In germline, CDR1 is MGHRA, CDR2 YSYEKL. The CDR3 is 14 amino acids. V was clipped by 3 bases and J by 4 bases, with 12 bases between them. CDR3 residues: CASSHPTSSTEAFF. The CDR3 DNA is TGCGCCAGCAGCCACCCGACCTCAAGCACTGAAGCTTTCTTT.

This chain connects TRBV5-4 to TRBJ2-5, with 7 nucleotides matching TRBD2. Trimming cost V 1 base and J 2 bases; bases outside gene matches: 5. The CDR3 consists of 15 residues. Germline CDR1 is SGHNT and CDR2 is YYREEE (reference sequence). This chain's CDR3 is CASSLPQGGQETQYF. The CDR3 bases are TGTGCCAGCAGCTTGCCGCAGGGAGGGCAAGAGACCCAGTACTTC.

This chain's CDR3 is CASSVGTGVSGANVLTF. The CDR3 region has the DNA TGTGCCAGCAGCGTCGGGACAGGGGTTTCTGGGGCCAACGTCCTGACTTTC. The V call is TRBV9, the J call TRBJ2-6; 10 nucleotides agree with TRBD1. V lost 2 bases to trimming and J lost 1 base; unmatched junction nucleotides: 3. In germline, CDR1 is SGDLS, CDR2 YYNGEE. The CDR3 loop spans 17 amino acids.

The chain links TRBV5-4 to TRBJ2-2; perhaps D is TRBD1 or TRBD2 (5 bases each). The CDR3 extends over 16 amino acids. Trimming removed 4 bases from V and 0 bases from J, with 13 bases in between. Germline V lookup: CDR1 SGHNT, CDR2 YYREEE (reference sequence). CDR3 loop: CASSQVPGPNTGELFF. The CDR3 region has the DNA TGTGCCAGCAGCCAAGTCCCGGGACCGAACACCGGGGAGCTGTTTTTT.

The chain carries TRBV19 and TRBJ2-2; maybe TRBD1 (5 bases). CDR1 and CDR2 (germline): LNHDA, SQIVND (reference sequence). V was clipped by 4 bases and J by 6 bases, with 9 bases between them. The CDR3 runs to 13 residues. The CDR3 loop reads CASSTAGPGELFF. CDR3 nucleotide sequence: TGTGCCAGTAGTACCGCAGGGCCCGGGGAGCTGTTTTTT.

This chain connects TRBV7-9 to TRBJ1-4, with D unresolved. V lost 6 bases, J lost 10 bases, and 12 bases lay in between. This CDR3 contains 12 residues. From germline, CDR1 is SEHNR and CDR2 FQNEAQ (reference sequence). The CDR3 reads CASSSWDLKLFF. In DNA form, the CDR3 reads TGTGCCAGCAGTTCGTGGGATTTAAAACTGTTTTTT.